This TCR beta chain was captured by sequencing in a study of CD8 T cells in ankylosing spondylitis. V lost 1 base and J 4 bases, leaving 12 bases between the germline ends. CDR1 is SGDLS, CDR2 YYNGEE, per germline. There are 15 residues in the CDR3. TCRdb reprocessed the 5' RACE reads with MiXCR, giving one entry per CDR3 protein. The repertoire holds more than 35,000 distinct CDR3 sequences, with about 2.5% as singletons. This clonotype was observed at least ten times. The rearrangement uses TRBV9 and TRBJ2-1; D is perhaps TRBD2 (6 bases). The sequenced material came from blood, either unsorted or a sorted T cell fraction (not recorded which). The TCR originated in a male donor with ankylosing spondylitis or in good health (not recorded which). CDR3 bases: TGTGCCAGCAGCGTAATAGCGGACCTTTACAATGAGCAGTTCTTC. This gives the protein CASSVIADLYNEQFF.